This record looks at one T cell receptor beta chain sequence and its context. Its matching antigen is unknown. The junction had 13 bases not matched to a gene; V was cut back by 1 base and J by 8 bases. Per the germline V gene, CDR1 is SGHVS and CDR2 is FQNEAQ. The CDR3 contains 17 residues. The data were obtained in a study of T cell responses to AZD1222 COVID-19 vaccine. Study-wide results and limits: In a largely white British group with more females than males, clonal diversity was possibly underestimated. The study identified only five to seven AZD1222 recipients as seropositive at baseline. In all cases, repertoires were sampled only after the peak T cell response. Increases in Spike-specific TCR breadth and depth were seen after two AZD1222 doses.

The assay was immunoSEQ multiplex PCR, and TCRdb's table has in-frame clones only and misses some. The sample has 80,000 to 100,000 clones; about 86% are singletons. The sequenced sample was peripheral blood, obtained 28 days after the second AZD1222 dose. The V call is TRBV7-8, the J call TRBJ1-2, with 10 bases aligning to TRBD1. This clonotype was sampled from an adult who received the AZD1222 COVID-19 vaccine. As DNA, the CDR3 is TGTGCCAGCAGCTTAGAGCCCGGGACAGGGGCCGCAGGGGGCTACACCTTC. Protein: CASSLEPGTGAAGGYTF.